The 27 T cell receptor beta chains given below trace back to one sample, sequenced in a study of blood T cell repertoires in COVID-19. The assay was immunoSEQ multiplex PCR, and TCRdb's table has in-frame clones only and misses some. The table has about 370,000 clones, about 90% seen once; the top ten hold 1.5% to 2%. Sequencing input: PBMCs or T cells enriched from blood (not recorded which). The receptors were gathered from a woman aged 30 to 39 who had recovered from COVID-19.

The V gene is TRBV5-1, the J gene TRBJ2-5, with D perhaps matching TRBD2 (5 bases). The CDR3 contains 15 residues. V lost 4 bases to trimming and J lost 2 bases, with 15 bases between them. The V gene's germline CDR1 is SGHRS and CDR2 YFSETQ. In DNA form, the CDR3 reads TGCGCCAGCAGCCCCCCAGGCACGGGGCAAGAGACCCAGTACTTC. Its translation is CASSPPGTGQETQYF.

The rearrangement uses TRBV7-2 and TRBJ1-1; no clear D gene. The germline V gene encodes CDR1 SGHTA and CDR2 FQGNSA. The length of the CDR3 is 14 residues. Trimming cost V 2 bases and J 1 base, with 8 bases left between them. CDR3 residues: CASSLRLTNTEAFF. The CDR3 DNA sequence: TGTGCCAGCAGCTTAAGACTCACGAACACTGAAGCTTTCTTT. Drawing the rest from reference TRBV7-2 and TRBJ1-1, the complete variable domain is GAGVSQSPSNKVTEKGKDVELRCDPISGHTALYWYRQSLGQGLEFLIYFQGNSAPDKSGLPSDRFSAERTGGSVSTLTIQRTQQEDSAVYLCASSLRLTNTEAFFGQGTRLTVV.

This clone has only one observation. V and J are TRBV30 and TRBJ2-5; TRBD1 matches 7 bases. Germline V lookup: CDR1 GTSNPN, CDR2 SVGIG (reference sequence). The V segment lost 1 base and the J segment 4 bases; nucleotides outside the gene matches: 12. The CDR3 spans 16 residues. CDR3: CAWSGKGQYRRETQYF. CDR3 DNA sequence: TGTGCCTGGAGTGGAAAGGGACAGTATCGCCGAGAGACCCAGTACTTC. Supplemented by reference TRBV30 and TRBJ2-5, the full variable domain reads SQTIHQWPATLVQPVGSPLSLECTVEGTSNPNLYWYRQAAGRGLQLLFYSVGIGQISSEVPQNLSASRPQDRQFILSSKKLLLSDSGFYLCAWSGKGQYRRETQYFGPGTRLLVL.

CDR3 region: CASSLRGATYEQYF. The CDR3, as DNA: TGTGCCAGCAGCTTACGGGGGGCTACCTACGAGCAGTACTTC. The genes are TRBV11-3 and TRBJ2-7, with D perhaps TRBD2 (7 bases). The germline gives CDR1 SGHNT, CDR2 YENEEA. V was trimmed by 2 bases and J by 2 bases, leaving 10 bases between them. This CDR3 has 14 residues.

J is TRBJ2-7 and V is TRBV4-3; 7 bases are shared with TRBD1. Trimming at V came to 1 base and at J to 7 bases, leaving 4 bases not matched to a gene. Germline V lookup: CDR1 LGHNA, CDR2 YSLEER. The CDR3 runs to 13 residues. The CDR3 DNA reads TGCGCCAGCAGCCAAGGGACAGGCTGGGAGCAGTACTTC. The encoded protein is CASSQGTGWEQYF.

The chain uses TRBV13 and TRBJ1-1; D gene ambiguous. V was shortened by 5 bases and J by 1 base, with 11 bases between the two germline ends. The CDR3 consists of 14 residues. Germline V lookup: CDR1 PRHDT, CDR2 FYEKMQ (reference sequence). CDR3 residues: CASSAGLENTEAFF. CDR3 DNA sequence: TGTGCCAGCAGCGCGGGGTTGGAGAACACTGAAGCTTTCTTT.

The rearrangement links TRBV6-5 to TRBJ2-2; D is possibly TRBD2 (6 bases). Germline CDR1 and CDR2: MNHEY and SVGAGI. The CDR3 loop spans 16 amino acids. V lost 4 bases, J lost 3 bases, and 15 bases lay in between. Here the CDR3 DNA reads TGTGCCAGCAGTTCCGGGATAGCGGTTGACACCGGGGAGCTGTTTTTT. Amino acid sequence: CASSSGIAVDTGELFF.

The J gene is TRBJ2-2, the V gene TRBV29-1, with 7 positions matching TRBD1. This CDR3 has 14 residues. J gave up 2 bases and V 5 bases, and 5 bases lay outside the gene matches. The V gene's germline CDR1 is SQVTM and CDR2 ANQGSEA. CDR3 DNA: TGCAGCGTTTCCGGGACAGTAAACACCGGGGAGCTGTTTTTT. Translation: CSVSGTVNTGELFF.

The CDR3 sequence: CASSLEGTSLQLHNEQFF. The CDR3 bases are TGTGCCAGCAGCTTAGAAGGGACTAGCCTCCAACTTCACAATGAGCAGTTCTTC. The V call is TRBV11-2, the J call TRBJ2-1, with 9 positions matching TRBD2. Germline values: CDR1 SGHAT, CDR2 FQNNGV. The J segment lost 5 bases and the V segment lost 0 bases, leaving 11 bases of the junction unmatched. The CDR3 runs to 18 residues.

This chain connects TRBV5-1 to TRBJ1-1; D is possibly TRBD1 (6 bases). V was cut by 0 bases and J by 2 bases, with 14 bases left in between. Germline CDR1 reads SGHRS; CDR2 reads YFSETQ. This CDR3 comprises 16 residues. The CDR3 DNA sequence: TGCGCCAGCAGCTTGGTGGGCAGAGGGGGAAACACTGAAGCTTTCTTT. Encoded protein: CASSLVGRGGNTEAFF.

The V and J genes are TRBV19 and TRBJ2-5, with D possibly TRBD1 on 6 matching bases. From germline, CDR1 is LNHDA and CDR2 SQIVND (reference sequence). CDR3 length equals 15 residues. V was shortened by 3 bases and J by 4 bases, with 15 bases between the two germline ends. The CDR3, as DNA: TGTGCCAGTAGTATTCGCACAGGGCCGGGAGAGACCCAGTACTTC. Translation: CASSIRTGPGETQYF.

The V and J genes are TRBV29-1 and TRBJ2-7; TRBD2 aligns across 7 bases. This CDR3 has 13 residues. V gave up 4 bases and J gave up 3 bases; unmatched junction bases: 6. CDR1 and CDR2 from the germline V gene are SQVTM and ANQGSEA. CDR3 sequence (DNA): TGCAGCGTTGCTCAAGCGGGGATCTACGAGCAGTACTTC. This sequence encodes CSVAQAGIYEQYF.

The chain has TRBV29-1 and TRBJ2-5; TRBD2 matches 8 bases. V shed 7 bases, J shed 5 bases, and the junction held 12 bases outside the gene matches. Germline-derived CDR1 and CDR2 are SQVTM and ANQGSEA. This CDR3 region has 14 residues. The CDR3 sequence: CSGLVGGAGETQYF. The DNA for the CDR3 is TGCAGCGGCCTCGTCGGGGGGGCCGGGGAGACCCAGTACTTC. The full variable domain, completed using reference TRBV29-1 and TRBJ2-5, is SAVISQKPSRDICQRGTSLTIQCQVDSQVTMMFWYRQQPGQSLTLIATANQGSEATYESGFVIDKFPISRPNLTFSTLTVSNMSPEDSSIYLCSGLVGGAGETQYFGPGTRLLVL.

This chain links TRBV19 with TRBJ2-3; no reliable D call. Trimming shortened V by 5 bases and J by 3 bases, and 6 bases separated the two germline ends. From germline, CDR1 is LNHDA and CDR2 SQIVND (reference sequence). CDR3 length: 12 amino acids. In nucleotides, the CDR3 is TGTGCCAGTAGTCCCAGTACAGATACGCAGTATTTT. The encoded protein is CASSPSTDTQYF.

The chain couples TRBV5-8 to TRBJ2-1; D remains unclear. Trimming removed 5 bases at V and 0 bases at J, with 9 bases between. This CDR3 is built from 14 residues. Germline CDR1 SGHTS, CDR2 YDEGEE. CDR3 sequence: CASSVWSSYNEQFF. CDR3 nucleotide sequence: TGTGCCAGCAGTGTCTGGAGCTCCTACAATGAGCAGTTCTTC.

The chain links TRBV6-5 to TRBJ2-7; no reliable D call. This CDR3 has 15 amino acids. Germline lookup yields CDR1 MNHEY and CDR2 SVGAGI. V lost 0 bases and J 6 bases, leaving 15 bases between the germline ends. CDR3 region: CASSYSPLLPLEQYF. The CDR3 DNA follows: TGTGCCAGCAGTTACTCGCCCTTGCTACCCCTCGAGCAGTACTTC.

This chain links TRBV6-5 with TRBJ1-1; possible D gene TRBD1, 5 bases. V lost 2 bases and J 10 bases, leaving 17 bases between the germline ends. The germline gives CDR1 MNHEY, CDR2 SVGAGI. This CDR3 is built from 14 residues. Here the CDR3 reads CASSYGAGLPRAFF. DNA for the CDR3: TGTGCCAGCAGTTACGGGGCAGGGCTGCCCCGAGCTTTCTTT.

Comment on this clone: The junction shows a germline mismatch at one end, possibly a read error. The chain couples TRBV27 to TRBJ2-1, with 7 bases identical to TRBD2. CDR1 is MNHEY, CDR2 SMNVEV, per germline (reference sequence). CDR3 size: 12 residues. CDR3 DNA sequence: TGTGCTAGCAGTCCTAGCGGTTATGAGCAGTTCTTC. Amino acids: CASSPSGYEQFF.

The J gene is TRBJ1-4, the V gene TRBV21-1; the table calls TRBD1, which could not be checked here. TRBV21-1 is reported as a pseudogene. The CDR3 runs 12 residues. The CDR3, as DNA: TGTGCCAGCAGCAAGGACACTGAAAAACTGTTTTTT. This codes for CASSKDTEKLFF.

This clone was seen just once. CDR3 loop: CASTPGGRYEQYF. The DNA of the CDR3 is TGTGCCAGTACCCCAGGGGGTCGCTACGAGCAGTACTTC. V gene TRBV19 combines with J gene TRBJ2-7; 7 bases align to TRBD1. Germline trimming cut 7 bases from V and 3 bases from J; bases unmatched to any gene: 6. Germline CDR1 reads LNHDA; CDR2 reads SQIVND (reference sequence). The CDR3 runs to 13 residues.

This clone was seen a single time. The chain joins TRBV7-2 to TRBJ2-5; the match to TRBD2 covers 11 bases. This CDR3 comprises 17 residues. CDR1 SGHTA and CDR2 FQGNSA come from the germline V gene. V was pared by 7 bases and J by 4 bases, with 14 bases of the junction left unmatched. CDR3 protein: CASTEGASGGRLETQYF. Here the CDR3 DNA reads TGTGCCAGCACCGAAGGGGCTAGCGGGGGGCGGTTAGAGACCCAGTACTTC.

This chain uses TRBV13 with TRBJ1-3, with 10 bases that match TRBD1. The CDR3 sequence is 17 residues long. After removal of 4 bases from V and 0 bases from J, the junction contained 6 bases not matched to a gene. Germline V lookup: CDR1 PRHDT, CDR2 FYEKMQ (reference sequence). The CDR3 loop is CASSYGTGDVSGNTIYF. In DNA form, the CDR3 reads TGTGCCAGCAGCTATGGGACAGGGGACGTCTCTGGAAACACCATATATTTT. Full variable domain (outside the CDR3, taken from reference TRBV13 and TRBJ1-3): AAGVIQSPRHLIKEKRETATLKCYPIPRHDTVYWYQQGPGQDPQFLISFYEKMQSDKGSIPDRFSAQQFSDYHSELNMSSLELGDSALYFCASSYGTGDVSGNTIYFGEGSWLTVV.

The chain combines TRBV9 with TRBJ2-3; no firm D call. This CDR3 comprises 14 residues. V lost 3 bases to trimming and J lost 0 bases, with 8 bases between them. Germline V gives CDR1 SGDLS, CDR2 YYNGEE. CDR3 coding DNA: TGTGCCAGCAGCGCCATACTGAGCACAGATACGCAGTATTTT. Residues: CASSAILSTDTQYF.

The rearrangement uses TRBV11-2 and TRBJ2-1; 16 bases map to TRBD2. CDR3 length: 18 residues. The germline V gene has CDR1 SGHAT and CDR2 FQNNGV. The V and J ends lost 4 bases and 6 bases, in that order; junction bases with no gene match: 9. The CDR3 loop reads CASSSFPGLAGGPNEQFF. The CDR3 DNA follows: TGTGCCAGCAGCTCCTTCCCGGGACTAGCGGGAGGGCCCAATGAGCAGTTCTTC.

This clone was seen just once. The CDR3 sequence: CASSLGSPRNTEAFF. In DNA, the CDR3 is TGTGCCAGCAGCCTAGGGAGTCCGAGGAACACTGAAGCTTTCTTT. The chain uses TRBV5-4 and TRBJ1-1; no definite D call. Germline-derived CDR1 and CDR2 are SGHNT and YYREEE (reference sequence). The CDR3 is made up of 15 amino acids. Trimming took off 4 bases at V and 1 base at J, with 14 bases between the two ends.

This chain uses TRBV6-6 with TRBJ2-3; 15 nucleotides match TRBD2. V trimming: 5 bases; J trimming: 2 bases; junction bases outside the gene matches: 8. CDR3 length: 18 amino acids. Germline V gene sequence: CDR1 MNHNY, CDR2 SVGAGI (reference sequence). The chain's CDR3 is CASSLQGLAGGPTDTQYF. The CDR3 nucleotides are TGTGCCAGCAGTCTACAAGGACTAGCGGGAGGGCCCACAGATACGCAGTATTTT.

The chain has TRBV27 and TRBJ1-5, with 10 bases that match TRBD1. The length of the CDR3 is 17 residues. The germline CDR1 and CDR2 sequences are MNHEY and SMNVEV (reference sequence). J lost 7 bases, V lost 3 bases, and 12 bases had no gene match. In DNA, the CDR3 is TGTGCCAGCAGTTTCTATCCGCCTCGGGACAGGGGCCAGCCCCAGCATTTT. Its protein product is CASSFYPPRDRGQPQHF.